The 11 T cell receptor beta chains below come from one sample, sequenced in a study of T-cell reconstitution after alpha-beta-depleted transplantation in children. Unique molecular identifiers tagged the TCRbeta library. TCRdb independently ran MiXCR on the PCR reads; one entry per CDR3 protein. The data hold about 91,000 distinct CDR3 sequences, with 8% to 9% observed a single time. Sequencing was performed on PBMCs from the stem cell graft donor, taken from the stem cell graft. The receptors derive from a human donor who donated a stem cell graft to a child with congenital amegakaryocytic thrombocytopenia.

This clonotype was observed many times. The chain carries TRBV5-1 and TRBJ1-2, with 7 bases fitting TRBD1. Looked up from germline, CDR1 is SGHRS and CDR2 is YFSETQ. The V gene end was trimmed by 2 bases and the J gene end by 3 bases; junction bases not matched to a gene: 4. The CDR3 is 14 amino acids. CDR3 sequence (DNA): TGCGCCAGCAGCTTTCGACAGGGCCACTATGGCTACACCTTC. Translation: CASSFRQGHYGYTF.

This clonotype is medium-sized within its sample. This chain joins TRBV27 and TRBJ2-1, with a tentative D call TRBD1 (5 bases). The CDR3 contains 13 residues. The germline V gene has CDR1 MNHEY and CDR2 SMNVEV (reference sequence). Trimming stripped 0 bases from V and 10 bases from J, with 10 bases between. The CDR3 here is CASSLSAGMEQFF. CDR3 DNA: TGTGCCAGCAGTTTATCAGCAGGGATGGAGCAGTTCTTC.

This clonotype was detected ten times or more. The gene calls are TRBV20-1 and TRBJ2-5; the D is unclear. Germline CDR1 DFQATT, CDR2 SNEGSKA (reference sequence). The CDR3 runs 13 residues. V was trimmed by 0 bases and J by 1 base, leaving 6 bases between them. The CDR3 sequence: CSARDSSQETQYF. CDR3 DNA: TGCAGTGCTAGAGATTCCTCCCAAGAGACCCAGTACTTC.

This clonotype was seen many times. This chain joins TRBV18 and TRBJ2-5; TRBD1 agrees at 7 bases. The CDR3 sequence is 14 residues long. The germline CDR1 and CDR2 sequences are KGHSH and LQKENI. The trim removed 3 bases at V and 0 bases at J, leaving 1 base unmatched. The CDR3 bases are TGTGCCAGCTCACCCGGGACAGACCAAGAGACCCAGTACTTC. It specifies CASSPGTDQETQYF.

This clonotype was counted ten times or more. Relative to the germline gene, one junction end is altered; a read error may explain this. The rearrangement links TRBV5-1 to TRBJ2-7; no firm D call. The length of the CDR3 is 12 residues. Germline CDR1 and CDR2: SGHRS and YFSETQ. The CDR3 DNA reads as TGTGCCAGCAGCTTATCGGGCTACGAGCAGTACTTC. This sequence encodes CASSLSGYEQYF.

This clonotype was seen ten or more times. CDR3 loop: CASSFAGPDTGELFF. The CDR3 bases are TGTGCCAGCAGTTTTGCAGGGCCGGACACCGGGGAGCTGTTTTTT. This chain connects TRBV12-3 or TRBV12-4 to TRBJ2-2, with a possible D match to TRBD1 (5 bases). This CDR3 has 15 amino acids. The V end was cut by 3 bases, the J end by 3 bases, with 11 bases between.

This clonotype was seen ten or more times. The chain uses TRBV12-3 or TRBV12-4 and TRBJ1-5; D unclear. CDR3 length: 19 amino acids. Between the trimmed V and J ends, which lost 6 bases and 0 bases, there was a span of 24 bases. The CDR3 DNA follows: TGTGCCAGCAGGTTGTCACGGTCTACCCACGGTAATAGCAATCAGCCCCAGCATTTT. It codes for CASRLSRSTHGNSNQPQHF.

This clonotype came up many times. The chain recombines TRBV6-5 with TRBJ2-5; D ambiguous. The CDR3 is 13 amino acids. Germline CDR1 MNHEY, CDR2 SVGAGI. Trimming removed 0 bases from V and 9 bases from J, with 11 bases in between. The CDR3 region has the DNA TGTGCCAGCAGTTACTCGACGCAGGTAGCCCAGTACTTC. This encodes CASSYSTQVAQYF.

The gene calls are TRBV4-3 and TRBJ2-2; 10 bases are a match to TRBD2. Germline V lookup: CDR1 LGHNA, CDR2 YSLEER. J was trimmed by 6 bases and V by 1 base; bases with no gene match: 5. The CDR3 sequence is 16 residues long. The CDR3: CASSQGSGTSAGELFF. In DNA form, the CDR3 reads TGCGCCAGCAGCCAAGGTTCCGGGACTAGCGCCGGGGAGCTGTTTTTT.

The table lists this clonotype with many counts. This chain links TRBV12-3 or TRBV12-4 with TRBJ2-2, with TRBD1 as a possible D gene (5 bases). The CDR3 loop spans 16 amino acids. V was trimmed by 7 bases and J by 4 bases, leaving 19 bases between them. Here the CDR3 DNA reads TGTGCCAGCACTCCCAGGGCAAGCCCAAGCACCGGGGAGCTGTTTTTT. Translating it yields CASTPRASPSTGELFF.

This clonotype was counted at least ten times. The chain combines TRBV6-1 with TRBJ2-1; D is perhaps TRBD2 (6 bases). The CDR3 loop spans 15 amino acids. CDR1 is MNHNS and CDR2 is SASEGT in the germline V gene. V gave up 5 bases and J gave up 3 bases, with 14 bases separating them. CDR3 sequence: CASSIGGALYNEQFF. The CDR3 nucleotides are TGTGCCAGCAGTATAGGCGGGGCCCTCTACAATGAGCAGTTCTTC.